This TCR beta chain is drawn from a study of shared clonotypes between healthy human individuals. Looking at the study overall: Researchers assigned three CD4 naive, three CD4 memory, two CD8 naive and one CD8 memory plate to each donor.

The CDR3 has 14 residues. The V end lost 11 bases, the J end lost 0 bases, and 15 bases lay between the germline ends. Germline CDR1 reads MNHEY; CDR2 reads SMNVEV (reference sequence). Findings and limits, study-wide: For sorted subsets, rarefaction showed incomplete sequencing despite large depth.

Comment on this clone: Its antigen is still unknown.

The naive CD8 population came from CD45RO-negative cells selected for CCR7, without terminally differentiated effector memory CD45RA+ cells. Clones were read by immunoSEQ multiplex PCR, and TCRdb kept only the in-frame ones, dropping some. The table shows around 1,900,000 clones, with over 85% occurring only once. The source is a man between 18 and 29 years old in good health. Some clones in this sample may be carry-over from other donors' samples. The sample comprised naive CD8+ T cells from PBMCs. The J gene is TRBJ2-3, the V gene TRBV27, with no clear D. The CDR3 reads CALPSNNSTDTQYF. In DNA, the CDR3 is TGTGCCCTGCCCTCTAACAATAGCACAGATACGCAGTATTTT.